The 11 T cell receptor beta chains listed next were all sequenced from one sample in a study of OX40 agonist ivuxolimab in advanced cancers. Clones were read by immunoSEQ multiplex PCR, and TCRdb kept only the in-frame ones, dropping some. The top ten clones hold 2.6% of a sample with about 34,000 clones, 80% to 85% of them seen once. The sequences come from CD4+ or CD8+ T cells sorted from blood, collected in a trial of the OX40 agonist ivuxolimab. These receptors originate from an adult with an advanced solid tumor such as melanoma, head and neck, liver or kidney cancer.

The V call is TRBV7-2, the J call TRBJ2-7; a possible D gene is TRBD1 (5 bases). V lost 1 base and J lost 4, with 11 bases in between. Germline V gene data show CDR1 as SGHTA and CDR2 as FQGNSA. This CDR3 has 14 residues. The CDR3 loop reads CASSLDPGIYEQYF. CDR3 bases: TGTGCCAGCAGCTTAGACCCAGGGATTTACGAGCAGTACTTC.

The chain has TRBV30 and TRBJ2-7, with D possibly TRBD2 on 5 matching bases. The germline CDR1 and CDR2 sequences are GTSNPN and SVGIG (reference sequence). The CDR3 contains 13 residues. V was clipped by 2 bases and J by 4 bases, with 12 bases between them. CDR3 protein: CAWSPWTLYEQYF. The CDR3 DNA is TGTGCCTGGAGTCCGTGGACTCTTTACGAGCAGTACTTC.

Written as DNA, the CDR3 is TGTGCCTGCCGGCAGGGGAATCAGCCCCAGCATTTT. Its protein product is CACRQGNQPQHF. The rearrangement uses TRBV30 and TRBJ1-5; TRBD1 might be the D (6 bases). Germline CDR1 reads GTSNPN; CDR2 reads SVGIG (reference sequence). V gave up 6 bases and J gave up 4 bases, with 10 bases separating them. The CDR3 covers 12 residues.

V usage is TRBV13 and J usage is TRBJ1-1; a possible D gene is TRBD1 (5 bases). This CDR3 has 13 residues. In germline, CDR1 is PRHDT, CDR2 FYEKMQ (reference sequence). Trimming cost V 5 bases and J 5 bases, with 12 bases left between them. This chain's CDR3 is CASSPRGLTEAFF. For the CDR3, the DNA is TGTGCCAGCAGCCCTAGGGGTTTGACTGAAGCTTTCTTT.

The CDR3 loop reads CASSLPWRDNGYTF. The CDR3 bases are TGTGCCAGCAGCTTGCCCTGGAGGGATAATGGCTACACCTTC. V usage is TRBV5-6 and J usage is TRBJ1-2; no definite D call. The germline V and J ends were trimmed by 1 base and 6 bases, with 13 bases remaining between them. The CDR3 loop spans 14 amino acids. Germline CDR1 and CDR2: SGHDT and YYEEEE.

The count of this clone is one. V is TRBV2 and J is TRBJ1-6, with D possibly TRBD1 on 5 matching bases. Germline loops: CDR1 SNHLY, CDR2 FYNNEI. V shed 11 bases and J shed 6 bases, with 14 bases lying between them. The CDR3 spans 13 residues. The CDR3 DNA reads as TGTGCCGGGGGGATGAACAGTAATTCACCCCTCCACTTT. This gives the protein CAGGMNSNSPLHF.

This sequence joins TRBV7-8 and TRBJ2-3; maybe TRBD2 (6 bases). V lost 4 bases and J lost 0, with 14 bases in between. This CDR3 has 16 amino acids. Germline loops: CDR1 SGHVS, CDR2 FQNEAQ. CDR3 residues: CASSSWSGQSTDTQYF. The CDR3 DNA sequence: TGTGCCAGCAGCTCCTGGAGCGGGCAAAGCACAGATACGCAGTATTTT.

The chain employs TRBV7-6 and TRBJ1-1, with 12 bases aligning to TRBD1. Germline CDR1 SGHVS, CDR2 FNYEAQ. Trimming took 3 bases from V and 6 from J; bases not matched to a gene: 5. The CDR3 length is 15 residues. CDR3 DNA sequence: TGTGCCAGCAGCTTGGGGGACAGGGGGCGGGCTGAAGCTTTCTTT. This codes for CASSLGDRGRAEAFF.

V and J are TRBV19 and TRBJ2-2, with 10 bases lining up with TRBD2. The germline gives CDR1 LNHDA, CDR2 SQIVND (reference sequence). There are 16 residues in the CDR3. V dropped 6 bases and J dropped 5; count of bases not matched to a gene: 9. The CDR3 DNA reads TGTGCCAGTAGCGCCCCACTAGCGGGACGAACCGGGGAGCTGTTTTTT. Protein: CASSAPLAGRTGELFF. Based on the CDR3 plus reference TRBV19 and TRBJ2-2, the full variable domain is DGGITQSPKYLFRKEGQNVTLSCEQNLNHDAMYWYRQDPGQGLRLIYYSQIVNDFQKGDIAEGYSVSREKKESFPLTVTSAQKNPTAFYLCASSAPLAGRTGELFFGEGSRLTVL.

This sequence joins TRBV6-5 and TRBJ1-5, with a weak D call TRBD1 (6 bases). The germline V and J ends were trimmed by 6 bases and 5 bases, with 8 bases remaining between them. Germline V gene sequence: CDR1 MNHEY, CDR2 SVGAGI. This CDR3 comprises 12 residues. CDR3 nucleotides: TGTGCCAGCAGGACAGGTCATCAGCCCCAGCATTTT. Its protein is CASRTGHQPQHF.

The genes are TRBV11-3 and TRBJ2-3; 7 bases map to TRBD2. Per the germline V gene, CDR1 is SGHNT and CDR2 is YENEEA. There are 15 residues in the CDR3. Germline trimming cut 8 bases from V and 6 bases from J; bases unmatched to any gene: 14. The CDR3 nucleotides read TGTGCCAGCGCTGCGGGCCCCCGGGGAGGGGATACGCAGTATTTT. Amino acid sequence: CASAAGPRGGDTQYF. Together with reference TRBV11-3 and TRBJ2-3, the CDR3 gives the full variable domain: EAGVVQSPRYKIIEKKQPVAFWCNPISGHNTLYWYLQNLGQGPELLIRYENEEAVDDSQLPKDRFSAERLKGVDSTLKIQPAELGDSAVYLCASAAGPRGGDTQYFGPGTRLTVL.